Here is one T cell receptor beta chain with its context. The data were obtained in a study of blood T cell repertoires in COVID-19. CDR1 is MDHEN and CDR2 is SYDVKM in the germline V gene. The CDR3 runs to 16 residues. With 4 bases clipped from V and 5 bases from J, the junction kept 7 bases outside the gene matches. Measured with immunoSEQ multiplex PCR; TCRdb has only the in-frame clones, and not every one. Of under 250,000 clones listed, more than 70% are singletons. Sequenced sample: peripheral blood. This chain uses TRBV28 with TRBJ2-3; TRBD2 aligns across 12 bases. The clonotype was recovered from a woman over 75 with acute or convalescent COVID-19. CDR3 nucleotides: TGTGCCAGCAGTTACCCTAGCGGGGGGGCATTAGATACGCAGTATTTT. Translating gives CASSYPSGGALDTQYF.